This T cell receptor (beta chain) is from a study of blood T cell repertoires in COVID-19. Background on the study: The study drew acute and convalescent COVID-19 samples from the United States, Italy and Spain. PBMCs, B-cell-depleted T cells, or T cells were the source of the cDNA or gDNA that made up the material.

The CDR3 is 16 amino acids. V lost 4 bases, J lost 6 bases, and 14 bases stayed unmatched. Germline V gives CDR1 SGHRS, CDR2 YFSETQ. This clone was seen only once. Self-reported history from a screening survey and questionnaire set each donor's cohort. Authors' analysis steps: Researchers report that nucleated cell counts were estimated from reference gene primer amplification. Sequencing used immunoSEQ multiplex PCR; TCRdb keeps in-frame clones, though not all of them. That table gives V, J and clone size, and the DNA gave D and trimming. Found here are about 180,000 clones, 86% of them singletons; the top ten hold under 9.5%.

Sequencing was performed on PBMCs or T cells enriched from blood (not recorded which). This chain connects TRBV5-1 to TRBJ2-3, with TRBD2 matching over 7 bases. The source is a woman in her thirties who had recovered from COVID-19. The CDR3 spells CASSPPRGGSPDTQYF. The CDR3 coding sequence is TGCGCCAGCAGCCCGCCTAGGGGCGGGAGTCCCGATACGCAGTATTTT.